These T cell receptor beta chains were read from a single sample in a study of blood T cells in healthy people across ages. MiXCR was run by TCRdb on the 5' RACE reads, yielding one entry per CDR3 protein. The sample contains hundreds of thousands of distinct CDR3 sequences, around 24% of which appear only once. The sample was also linked to a second study, of T cells of mothers and their children.

Sequenced material: blood. Every receptor here comes from a boy aged 5-17 years in good health. CDR3s include the opening cysteine and the closing phenylalanine or tryptophan. The order of the fields is J gene, D gene, V gene, clone size, CDR3 DNA, CDR3 protein. D genes are given only for firm matches. The size field is filled for only some rows; it gives once, few, many or a size class.

>TRBJ2-1|TRBD1|TRBV2|few
TGTGCCAGCAGAGGGGACAGGGGAGCCTACAATGAGCAGTTCTTC
CASRGDRGAYNEQFF
>TRBJ2-1|NA|TRBV7-9|NA
TGTGCCAGCAGCGCCTGGGACGTGAGCTCCTACAATGAGCAGTTCTTC
CASSAWDVSSYNEQFF
>TRBJ2-7|NA|TRBV21-1|NA
TGTGCCAGCAACCGGAGAAGGGGGCAGTGGACCTACGAGCAGTACTTC
CASNRRRGQWTYEQYF
>TRBJ2-7|NA|TRBV28|few
TGTGCCAGCAGTTTTGGACAAAACTCCTACGAGCAGTACTTC
CASSFGQNSYEQYF
>TRBJ1-4|TRBD1|TRBV7-9|few
TGTGCCAGCAGCTTAGGACAGGGGGAGAATGAAAAACTGTTTTTT
CASSLGQGENEKLFF
>TRBJ1-2|NA|TRBV7-9|NA
TGTGCCAGCAGCCCCGTCGTTGCGGGCTACACCTTC
CASSPVVAGYTF
>TRBJ2-3|TRBD2|TRBV28|NA
TGTGCCAGCAGTTTATTGGGAGCGGGGGCAGATACGCAGTATTTT
CASSLLGAGADTQYF
>TRBJ2-2|NA|TRBV5-5|few
TGTGCCAGCAGCCTGGAAGACGGCGGGGAGCTGTTTTTT
CASSLEDGGELFF
>TRBJ2-5|TRBD2|TRBV7-2|NA
TGTGCCAGCGCCCAGGCGGGGGGGGACTTCGGGCAGTACTTC
CASAQAGGDFGQYF
>TRBJ1-2|NA|TRBV29-1|NA
TGCAGCGTGGCGGCGGCCGGCTATGGCTACACCTTC
CSVAAAGYGYTF
>TRBJ1-6|NA|TRBV30|many
TGTGCCTGGAGTCCCGGAAGACGATCACCCCTCCACTTT
CAWSPGRRSPLHF
>TRBJ2-1|NA|TRBV28|NA
TGTGCCAGCAGTTTACTAGACAAAGACCAGCAGTTCTTC
CASSLLDKDQQFF
>TRBJ2-7|NA|TRBV12-3/TRBV12-4|NA
TGTGCCAGCAGTCGAACCGGGACGCCACCCTACGAGCAGTACTTC
CASSRTGTPPYEQYF
>TRBJ2-1|NA|TRBV5-1|NA
TGCGCCAGCAGCTTGGCGGGATCCGGCAATGAGCAGTTCTTC
CASSLAGSGNEQFF
>TRBJ1-1|NA|TRBV6-2/TRBV6-3|few
TGTGCCAGCAGTTACGGACTAACAAGAGAAGCTTTCTTT
CASSYGLTREAFF
>TRBJ2-3|NA|TRBV10-2|few
TGCGCCAGCAGAATCACAGATACGCAGTATTTT
CASRITDTQYF
>TRBJ2-3|TRBD2|TRBV11-2|few
TGTGCCAGCAGCTCCGGTAGCGGGGGGGCCCGGAATACGCAGTATTTT
CASSSGSGGARNTQYF
>TRBJ1-2|NA|TRBV6-5|NA
TGTGCCAGCAGAACCATCAGGGATAACTATGGCTACACCTTC
CASRTIRDNYGYTF
>TRBJ2-7|TRBD2|TRBV28|NA
TGTGCCAGCAGTTTATCTTCGACTAGCGGCCCCTACGAGCAGTACTTC
CASSLSSTSGPYEQYF
>TRBJ1-2|NA|TRBV29-1|NA
TGCAGCGTTGACTTCGACCCCCACGGGGGCAACTATGGCTACACCTTC
CSVDFDPHGGNYGYTF
>TRBJ2-7|TRBD1|TRBV7-6|few
TGTGCCAGCAGCTTAGTAGTGGGGGGAGACAGGGGGCCCAACGAGCAGTACTTC
CASSLVVGGDRGPNEQYF
>TRBJ1-5|NA|TRBV12-3/TRBV12-4|many
TGTGCCAGCAGTTTAGGGGTGGACGGAATCCATAGCAATCAGCCCCAGCATTTT
CASSLGVDGIHSNQPQHF
>TRBJ2-1|NA|TRBV4-3|few
TGCGCCAGCAGCCTCGGGACACCGGGGCGCACATTCTATGAGCAGTTCTTC
CASSLGTPGRTFYEQFF
>TRBJ1-5|NA|TRBV20-1|few
TGCAGTGCCAAGCGGGGAAGCAATCAGCCCCAGCATTTT
CSAKRGSNQPQHF
>TRBJ2-3|TRBD2|TRBV9|NA
TGTGCCAGCAGCGTAGGAGGCGGGGGGGCGAATCTGGATACGCAGTATTTT
CASSVGGGGANLDTQYF
>TRBJ1-1|NA|TRBV19|few
TGTGCCAGTAGTATGGGCCTGGGCCTTAACACTGAAGCTTTCTTT
CASSMGLGLNTEAFF
>TRBJ2-1|NA|TRBV6-1|few
TGTGCCAGCAGTGCAAATCGGCAGGGGGGGAATGAGCAGTTCTTC
CASSANRQGGNEQFF
>TRBJ2-5|TRBD2|TRBV5-1|NA
TGCGCCAGCAGCTTGGCTTTATCCGGGACTAGCGGGAGGAGAGAGACCCAGTACTTC
CASSLALSGTSGRRETQYF
>TRBJ2-3|TRBD2|TRBV6-2/TRBV6-3|few
TGTGCCAGCAGTGCAACCGGGACTAGCGCCATAACGTTCGCAGATACGCAGTATTTT
CASSATGTSAITFADTQYF
>TRBJ2-1|NA|TRBV24-1|NA
TGTGCCACCAGTGATTTGACTAGAGGGGGTGAGCAGTTCTTC
CATSDLTRGGEQFF
>TRBJ2-7|NA|TRBV6-5|NA
TGTGCCAGCAGTCCTCGAAGACAGAGGGCCTCCTACGAGCAGTACTTC
CASSPRRQRASYEQYF
>TRBJ2-7|NA|TRBV9|NA
TGTGCCAGCAGCCAACTGGGACGCCCCTACGAGCAGTACTTC
CASSQLGRPYEQYF
>TRBJ1-2|TRBD1|TRBV5-1|few
TGCGCCAGCAGCTGGGGGCCGTGGACAGGGGGCCCCTATGGCTACACCTTC
CASSWGPWTGGPYGYTF
>TRBJ1-5|TRBD1|TRBV3-1|NA
TGTGCCAGCAACTGGGGACAGGACAATCAGCCCCAGCATTTT
CASNWGQDNQPQHF
>TRBJ2-3|NA|TRBV20-1|few
TGCAGTGCTAGATCCGCCGGCGGGGTTACAGATACGCAGTATTTT
CSARSAGGVTDTQYF
>TRBJ1-4|NA|TRBV4-3|few
TGCGCCAGCAGCCCCGCGGGCACTAATGAAAAACTGTTTTTT
CASSPAGTNEKLFF
>TRBJ2-7|NA|TRBV12-3/TRBV12-4|few
TGTGCCAGCAGTCCTGGGGGGATTGTGCAGTACTTC
CASSPGGIVQYF
>TRBJ2-2|TRBD2|TRBV7-2|few
TGTGCCAGCAGCTTAGGAGCCGCTAGCGGGGGGCTGCTGGGCGGGGAGCTGTTTTTT
CASSLGAASGGLLGGELFF
>TRBJ2-2|NA|TRBV24-1|few
TGTGCCACCAGCGCCGGACAGAGGAGGGCCGGGGAGCTGTTTTTT
CATSAGQRRAGELFF
>TRBJ2-2|TRBD1|TRBV12-3/TRBV12-4|NA
TGTGCCAGCAGCTACGGGACAGCCGGGGAGCTGTTTTTT
CASSYGTAGELFF
>TRBJ1-1|NA|TRBV4-1|few
TGCGCCAGCAGCCATGCAGTGGGGGTACGCGGCACTGAAGCTTTCTTT
CASSHAVGVRGTEAFF
>TRBJ2-7|NA|TRBV4-3|NA
TGCGCCAGCAGCCAAGAATATACAGGGCTAACCTACGAGCAGTACTTC
CASSQEYTGLTYEQYF
>TRBJ2-7|NA|TRBV12-3/TRBV12-4|once
TGTGCCAGCAGTCCGCGCGGACAGCGAGTTATGTTTGAGCAGTACTTC
CASSPRGQRVMFEQYF
>TRBJ2-6|NA|TRBV7-9|few
TGTGCCAGCAGCCTACCAGTAGCCGGGAGCTCTGGGGCCAACGTCCTGACTTTC
CASSLPVAGSSGANVLTF
>TRBJ2-5|TRBD2|TRBV28|NA
TGTGCCAGCAGTTTCCGAGCGGGGCAGCCCGCATTACAAGAGACCCAGTACTTC
CASSFRAGQPALQETQYF
>TRBJ2-2|TRBD2|TRBV2|NA
TGTGCCAGCAGTGAGGAATTAGCGGGGACCCCTAGGTTGTTTTTT
CASSEELAGTPRLFF
>TRBJ2-3|NA|TRBV18|NA
TGTGCCAGCTCGCTTCAGGGGTTGGACACAGATACGCAGTATTTT
CASSLQGLDTDTQYF
>TRBJ2-5|NA|TRBV24-1|NA
TGTGCCACCAGTGGGGGTCCGGACCCAAATCAAGAGACCCAGTACTTC
CATSGGPDPNQETQYF
>TRBJ2-7|TRBD2|TRBV9|NA
TGTGCCAGCAGCGTAGCTGAGGCTAGCGGGACCTACGAGCAGTACTTC
CASSVAEASGTYEQYF
>TRBJ2-3|TRBD2|TRBV7-2|few
TGTGCCAGCAGCTCCTATAGCGGGAGGAGCACAGATACGCAGTATTTT
CASSSYSGRSTDTQYF
>TRBJ2-5|TRBD2|TRBV5-6|NA
TGTGCCAGCAGCTTCCGCGGGAGGGTGGAAGAGACCCAGTACTTC
CASSFRGRVEETQYF
>TRBJ2-5|NA|TRBV10-3|many
TGTGCCATCAGTGAGGGGGGGAGAGAGACCCAGTACTTC
CAISEGGRETQYF
>TRBJ2-3|TRBD1|TRBV24-1|NA
TGTGCCACCAGTGTAACAGGGGGCTCAGATACGCAGTATTTT
CATSVTGGSDTQYF
>TRBJ1-1|NA|TRBV29-1|NA
TGCAGCGGTGGACACCTGAACACTGAAGCTTTCTTT
CSGGHLNTEAFF
>TRBJ1-2|TRBD1|TRBV28|NA
TGTGCCAGCAGTTTAGACAGGGGGAATGGCTACACCTTC
CASSLDRGNGYTF
>TRBJ2-7|NA|TRBV7-9|NA
TGTGCCAGCAGCTTAGGGACAGCCGGCGAGCAGTACTTC
CASSLGTAGEQYF